These 16 T cell receptor beta chains originate from one sample sequenced in a study of blood T cell repertoires in COVID-19. TCRdb keeps only in-frame clones here, not all; method: immunoSEQ multiplex PCR. The repertoire includes roughly 63,000 clones, under 85% of them detected once, and 28% sits in the top ten. Source material: peripheral blood. These TCRs come from an elderly woman with acute or convalescent COVID-19.

The gene calls are TRBV3-1 (or the pseudogene TRBV3-2) and TRBJ1-6; 7 bases agree with TRBD1. Germline trimming cut 3 bases from V and 8 bases from J; bases unmatched to any gene: 10. The CDR3 is made up of 16 amino acids. From germline, CDR1 is LGHDT and CDR2 YNNKEL (reference sequence). CDR3: CASSHARQGGDSPLHF. The DNA for the CDR3 is TGTGCCAGCAGCCACGCGAGACAGGGCGGAGATTCACCCCTCCACTTT.

This chain joins TRBV6-5 and TRBJ1-5; D is perhaps TRBD1 (5 bases). Trimming removed 7 bases from V and 3 bases from J, with 16 bases in between. There are 15 residues in the CDR3. Germline lookup yields CDR1 MNHEY and CDR2 SVGAGI. The CDR3 nucleotides are TGTGCCAGCAAGGAATTAGGGGTATCCAATCAGCCCCAGCATTTT. This codes for CASKELGVSNQPQHF.

This clone was seen once. A read error may account for a junction end that differs from germline. V gene TRBV11-3 combines with J gene TRBJ2-7; D is perhaps TRBD2 (6 bases). The CDR3 is made up of 10 amino acids. Per the germline V gene, CDR1 is SGHNT and CDR2 is YENEEA. The CDR3 region has the DNA TGTGCCAGCAGCTTAGCGGGACTCTTCTTC. Translating gives CASSLAGLFF.

The V gene is TRBV2, the J gene TRBJ2-5, with TRBD2 identical over 8 bases. From germline, CDR1 is SNHLY and CDR2 FYNNEI. The CDR3 sequence is 15 residues long. J lost 7 bases, V lost 3 bases, and 10 bases had no gene match. The CDR3 bases are TGTGCCAGCAGTGACCGCGGGACTAGAGGGGCGACCCAGTACTTC. Translated, it gives CASSDRGTRGATQYF.

V gene TRBV9 combines with J gene TRBJ1-5, with 8 positions matching TRBD1. The V gene end was trimmed by 3 bases and the J gene end by 4 bases; junction bases not matched to a gene: 6. The CDR3 is 15 amino acids. Germline V gene lookup returns CDR1 SGDLS and CDR2 YYNGEE. The CDR3 bases are TGTGCCAGCAGCGACGACAGGGGTCCGAATCAGCCCCAGCATTTT. Translation: CASSDDRGPNQPQHF.

The chain employs TRBV28 and TRBJ1-1; 7 nucleotides match TRBD1. CDR1 and CDR2 (germline): MDHEN, SYDVKM. The CDR3 length is 14 residues. The junction had 14 bases not matched to a gene; V was cut back by 5 bases and J by 11 bases. The CDR3 DNA reads TGTGCCAGCAGTACCCTTGGACAGGCGGAAGGGGCTTTCTTT. Translation gives CASSTLGQAEGAFF.

A note on this clone: This same CDR3 is encoded by further DNA sequences in the sample. V and J are TRBV19 and TRBJ2-7, with 9 nucleotides matching TRBD1. The length of the CDR3 is 12 residues. Germline CDR1 and CDR2: LNHDA and SQIVND (reference sequence). Trimming took 8 bases from V and 1 from J; bases not matched to a gene: 0. The CDR3, as DNA: TGTGCCAGTGGACAGGGGTCCTACGAGCAGTACTTC. Translating it yields CASGQGSYEQYF.

The J gene is TRBJ2-3, the V gene TRBV9, with 9 bases matching TRBD2. Germline trimming cut 0 bases from V and 5 bases from J; bases unmatched to any gene: 7. The CDR3 runs 16 residues. The germline V gene has CDR1 SGDLS and CDR2 YYNGEE. The CDR3 nucleotides are TGTGCCAGCAGCGTAGGATTAGCGGGGGTGGGAGATACGCAGTATTTT. It specifies CASSVGLAGVGDTQYF. The full variable domain, in which reference TRBV9 and TRBJ2-3 provide the parts outside the CDR3, is DSGVTQTPKHLITATGQRVTLRCSPRSGDLSVYWYQQSLDQGLQFLIQYYNGEERAKGNILERFSAQQFPDLHSELNLSSLELGDSALYFCASSVGLAGVGDTQYFGPGTRLTVL.

The V call is TRBV15, the J call TRBJ2-7; TRBD2 agrees at 11 bases. Per germline, CDR1 LNHNV and CDR2 YYDKDF (reference sequence). The V gene end was trimmed by 1 base and the J gene end by 5 bases; junction bases not matched to a gene: 7. The CDR3 covers 16 residues. The CDR3 DNA reads as TGTGCCACCAGCAGAGGAGTAGCGGGAGGGCAGGACGAGCAGTACTTC. This encodes CATSRGVAGGQDEQYF.

This chain uses TRBV5-1 with TRBJ2-1, with a tentative D call TRBD2 (5 bases). The CDR3 runs to 15 residues. Germline values: CDR1 SGHRS, CDR2 YFSETQ. Trimming took 0 bases from V and 10 from J, leaving 17 bases between them. The CDR3 protein is CASSLAGQVRREQFF. In nucleotides, the CDR3 is TGCGCCAGCAGCTTGGCCGGCCAAGTTCGGAGGGAGCAGTTCTTC.

The chain recombines TRBV11-3 with TRBJ2-3, with 9 bases identical to TRBD1. The germline V gene has CDR1 SGHNT and CDR2 YENEEA. Unmatched junction bases numbered 5, after V lost 1 base and J lost 3 bases. There are 16 residues in the CDR3. The CDR3 DNA reads TGTGCCAGCAGCTTAGCCCTGACAGGGGGGACAGATACGCAGTATTTT. This gives the protein CASSLALTGGTDTQYF.

The V and J genes are TRBV7-9 and TRBJ1-4, with TRBD1 matching over 8 bases. V lost 5 bases, J lost 7 bases, and 6 bases stayed unmatched. Germline CDR1 SEHNR, CDR2 FQNEAQ (reference sequence). The CDR3 consists of 14 residues. The CDR3 here is CASSRGTGSEKLFF. DNA of the CDR3: TGTGCCAGCAGCCGGGGGACAGGTAGTGAAAAACTGTTTTTT.

The chain links TRBV11-3 to TRBJ2-7; 8 nucleotides match TRBD1. Germline CDR1 and CDR2: SGHNT and YENEEA. Trimming at V came to 1 base and at J to 3 bases, leaving 8 bases not matched to a gene. CDR3 length equals 16 residues. This CDR3 is CASSLGGPGQDYEQYF. CDR3 DNA: TGTGCCAGCAGCTTAGGGGGGCCGGGACAGGACTACGAGCAGTACTTC.

The chain joins TRBV11-3 to TRBJ1-1; no definite D call. Germline-derived CDR1 and CDR2 are SGHNT and YENEEA. This CDR3 is 12 amino acids long. V lost 1 base and J 8 bases, leaving 8 bases between the germline ends. CDR3 in amino acids: CASSLGAMEAFF. CDR3 in DNA: TGTGCCAGCAGCTTAGGGGCAATGGAAGCTTTCTTT.

This sequence joins TRBV7-9 and TRBJ2-7, with 7 bases that match TRBD2. Germline CDR1 reads SEHNR; CDR2 reads FQNEAQ (reference sequence). V dropped 4 bases and J dropped 2; count of bases not matched to a gene: 5. CDR3 length: 14 residues. The CDR3 here is CASSSRDYTYEQYF. CDR3 nucleotides: TGTGCCAGCAGCTCCCGGGACTATACCTACGAGCAGTACTTC.

The chain employs TRBV7-2 and TRBJ2-1; D may be TRBD2 (5 bases). The germline V and J ends were trimmed by 0 bases and 8 bases, with 8 bases remaining between them. The germline V gene encodes CDR1 SGHTA and CDR2 FQGNSA. The CDR3 is 13 residues long. The CDR3 here is CASSLAAGHEQFF. Here the CDR3 DNA reads TGTGCCAGCAGCTTAGCGGCGGGTCATGAGCAGTTCTTC.